The present T cell receptor beta chain was sequenced within a study of T cells in Graves' hyperthyroidism and ophthalmopathy. Study-level findings and limits: Researchers found most expanded thyroid clonotypes above 0.001 in blood as well.

Amplification of TCR beta CDR3 regions was performed using RNA transcripts as template. The TCR CDR3 first-round RT-PCR relied on the HTBI primer set. TCRdb itself ran the multiplex PCR reads through MiXCR, one entry per CDR3 protein. The sample shows roughly 500,000 distinct CDR3 sequences, approximately 23% of them seen only once. Trimming cost V 1 base and J 6 bases, with 12 bases left between them. The CDR3 has 14 amino acids. Individuals with ophthalmopathy presented a Clinical Activity Score of at least 3, a NOSPECS grade of at least 4 and a duration under 3 months. Any patient presenting with uncontrolled infection, other autoimmune disease, pregnancy or lactation was left out. The diagnostic basis comprised clinical symptoms, serum thyroxine and TRAb, thyroid ultrasound and orbital computed tomography. This clonotype was counted ten times or more. What it binds is unknown.

Sequenced sample: blood. The rearrangement links TRBV12-3 or TRBV12-4 to TRBJ1-1; weak D call: TRBD1 (6 bases). The receptor was isolated from a woman between 65 and 79 years old with Graves' ophthalmopathy. CDR3 in DNA: TGTGCCAGCAGTTTAGGTAGGACAGTCGCTGAAGCTTTCTTT. It specifies CASSLGRTVAEAFF.